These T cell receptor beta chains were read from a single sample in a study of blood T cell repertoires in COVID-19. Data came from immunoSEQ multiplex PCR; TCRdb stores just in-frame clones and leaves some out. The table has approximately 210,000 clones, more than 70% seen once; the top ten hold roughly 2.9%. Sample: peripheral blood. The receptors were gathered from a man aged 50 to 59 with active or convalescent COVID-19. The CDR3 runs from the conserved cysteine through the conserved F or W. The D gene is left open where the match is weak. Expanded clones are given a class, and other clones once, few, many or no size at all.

CDR3aa: CASSAPTGGANPNYGYTF
CDR3nt: TGTGCCAGCAGCGCCCCAACAGGGGGCGCGAACCCTAACTATGGCTACACCTTC
abundance: .
v_gene: TRBV9
d_gene: TRBD1
j_gene: TRBJ1-2

CDR3aa: CASSLWSGGYTF
CDR3nt: TGCGCCAGCAGCCTTTGGTCGGGTGGCTACACCTTC
abundance: .
v_gene: TRBV4-3
d_gene: .
j_gene: TRBJ1-2

CDR3aa: CASATGAPLYGYTF
CDR3nt: TGTGCCAGCGCCACAGGGGCCCCCCTCTATGGCTACACCTTC
abundance: once
v_gene: TRBV5-6
d_gene: TRBD1
j_gene: TRBJ1-2

CDR3aa: CASKGGDQPQHF
CDR3nt: TGTGCCAGCAAAGGGGGGGATCAGCCCCAGCATTTT
abundance: .
v_gene: TRBV28
d_gene: .
j_gene: TRBJ1-5

CDR3aa: CASGRDLTYNEQFF
CDR3nt: TGTGCCAGCGGGAGAGACCTTACCTACAATGAGCAGTTCTTC
abundance: .
v_gene: TRBV2
d_gene: .
j_gene: TRBJ2-1

CDR3aa: CATSRSTGGTDQPQHF
CDR3nt: TGTGCCACCAGCAGGTCGACAGGGGGCACCGATCAGCCCCAGCATTTT
abundance: .
v_gene: TRBV15
d_gene: TRBD1
j_gene: TRBJ1-5

CDR3aa: CASTGDRGRSGANVLTF
CDR3nt: TGTGCCAGCACCGGGGACAGGGGGCGATCTGGGGCCAACGTCCTGACTTTC
abundance: .
v_gene: TRBV25-1
d_gene: TRBD1
j_gene: TRBJ2-6

CDR3aa: CASSGRTGERWSYGYTF
CDR3nt: TGCGCCAGCAGCGGGAGGACAGGGGAGCGTTGGAGCTATGGCTACACCTTC
abundance: few
v_gene: TRBV5-1
d_gene: TRBD1
j_gene: TRBJ1-2

CDR3aa: CASSFGQGDYGYTF
CDR3nt: TGTGCCAGCAGTTTTGGACAGGGGGACTATGGCTACACCTTC
abundance: .
v_gene: TRBV6-5
d_gene: TRBD1
j_gene: TRBJ1-2

CDR3aa: CASSMVADSTYEQYF
CDR3nt: TGTGCCAGTAGTATGGTGGCGGACAGTACCTACGAGCAGTACTTC
abundance: .
v_gene: TRBV19
d_gene: .
j_gene: TRBJ2-7

CDR3aa: CASSLGQQGGYTF
CDR3nt: TGTGCCAGCAGTTTAGGGCAGCAGGGAGGCTACACCTTC
abundance: .
v_gene: TRBV12-3/TRBV12-4
d_gene: .
j_gene: TRBJ1-2

CDR3aa: CASSLGQFANTGELFF
CDR3nt: TGTGCCAGCAGCCTTGGACAGTTCGCGAACACCGGGGAGCTGTTTTTT
abundance: .
v_gene: TRBV5-4
d_gene: .
j_gene: TRBJ2-2

CDR3aa: CATGTSGGNTGELFF
CDR3nt: TGTGCAACCGGGACTAGCGGGGGGAACACCGGGGAGCTGTTTTTT
abundance: .
v_gene: TRBV2
d_gene: TRBD2
j_gene: TRBJ2-2

CDR3aa: CASSIRLASPLNF
CDR3nt: TGTGCCAGCAGCATAAGACTTGCCAGCCCCCTTAACTTC
abundance: .
v_gene: TRBV7-9
d_gene: .
j_gene: TRBJ2-7

CDR3aa: CASSLSSYDEQFF
CDR3nt: TGTGCCAGCAGCTTAAGTAGTTACGATGAGCAGTTCTTC
abundance: .
v_gene: TRBV7-2
d_gene: .
j_gene: TRBJ2-1